Listed here are 13 T cell receptor beta chains from one sample, sequenced in a study of tumor-infiltrating lymphocytes in primary liver carcinoma. DNA and RNA were both co-extracted from about 19-30 mg of bulk tissue that had not been sorted. Synthesis of TCR beta cDNA was carried out from 500 ng total RNA with a constant-region primer. Modified slightly, ARM-PCR produced TCR beta libraries over three nested multiplex PCR rounds. For roughly 10 cycles apiece, the opening two PCR rounds ran with TRBV1-TRBV30 forward primers and a C-beta reverse primer. MiXCR was run by TCRdb on the multiplex PCR reads, yielding one entry per CDR3 protein. Among about 190,000 distinct CDR3 sequences listed, 85% were seen once. The sample comprised tumor tissue from primary liver carcinoma. The receptor source for this set is a man aged 35 to 55 with primary liver carcinoma and hepatitis B virus infection.

This clonotype was seen many times. The rearrangement links TRBV5-4 to TRBJ2-5; no definite D call. The CDR3 is made up of 12 amino acids. The V gene lost 5 bases and the J gene lost 0 bases, with 5 bases spanning the gap. Germline V gene sequence: CDR1 SGHNT, CDR2 YYREEE (reference sequence). The CDR3 sequence: CASSTDQETQYF. CDR3 nucleotides: TGTGCCAGCAGTACGGACCAAGAGACCCAGTACTTC. Variable domain in full (rest from reference TRBV5-4 and TRBJ2-5): ETGVTQSPTHLIKTRGQQVTLRCSSQSGHNTVSWYQQALGQGPQFIFQYYREEENGRGNFPPRFSGLQFPNYSSELNVNALELDDSALYLCASSTDQETQYFGPGTRLLVL.

This chain uses TRBV6-2 or TRBV6-3 with TRBJ2-1, with 10 bases aligning to TRBD2. The CDR3 spans 13 residues. With V trimmed by 10 bases and J by 9 bases, 9 bases remained unmatched. CDR1 is MNHEY and CDR2 is SVGEGT in the germline V gene. The CDR3 region is CATRTSGIGEQFF. DNA for the CDR3: TGTGCCACCAGGACTAGCGGAATCGGTGAGCAGTTCTTC.

This clonotype was seen once. The conserved phenylalanine or tryptophan is not found at the CDR3 terminus, so this likely reflects a read error. The chain couples TRBV29-1 to TRBJ1-2, with D possibly being TRBD1 (5 bases). This CDR3 spans 13 amino acids. V lost 8 bases and J lost 4, with 17 bases in between. Germline V gene lookup returns CDR1 SQVTM and CDR2 ANQGSEA. Here the CDR3 reads CSIVVGVSYGYTL. The CDR3 DNA is TGCAGCATTGTGGTAGGGGTGAGCTATGGCTACACCTTA.

The V and J genes are TRBV11-1 and TRBJ2-4; possible D gene TRBD2, 6 bases. V shed 4 bases and J shed 2 bases, with 18 bases lying between them. The CDR3 loop spans 17 amino acids. CDR1 SGHAT and CDR2 FQDESV come from the germline V gene (reference sequence). This CDR3 is CASSSPWTNGTKNIQYF. The CDR3 coding sequence is TGTGCCAGCAGCTCTCCCTGGACTAATGGGACCAAAAACATTCAGTACTTC.

The genes are TRBV4-2 and TRBJ2-1; a weak D match, TRBD1 (5 bases). V was shortened by 7 bases and J by 2 bases, with 15 bases between the two germline ends. CDR1 is LGHNA, CDR2 YNFKEQ, per germline. This CDR3 comprises 15 residues. CDR3 in amino acids: CASNHWWGTYNEQFF. Here the CDR3 DNA reads TGTGCCAGCAACCATTGGTGGGGCACCTACAATGAGCAGTTCTTC.

Of note for this clonotype: At one end the junction does not follow the germline gene, possibly because of a read error. For the CDR3, the DNA is TGTGCCTGCAGTTATACGGAGGACGGACTGTTTTTT. Amino acids: CACSYTEDGLFF. V and J are TRBV2 and TRBJ1-4; D gene unclear. The V gene's germline CDR1 is SNHLY and CDR2 FYNNEI. This CDR3 is 12 amino acids long.

This clonotype was detected a few times. Sequence at one end of the junction differs from germline and may be a read error. V is TRBV20-1 and J is TRBJ2-5; 8 nucleotides align to TRBD2. Germline values: CDR1 DFQATT, CDR2 SNEGSKA (reference sequence). CDR3 length equals 16 residues. Written as DNA, the CDR3 is TGCAGTGTCCTAAGTGTCAGCGGGAGAGTAGGGGAGACCCAATACTTC. This translates into CSVLSVSGRVGETQYF.

For this clonotype: At one end, the junction sequence differs from germline, possibly due to a read error. In DNA form, the CDR3 reads TGCAGTGTTGGGGAGGGAGGGCAGTCCTTC. It is translated as CSVGEGGQSF. This sequence joins TRBV29-1 and TRBJ2-1, with 7 bases matching TRBD2. This CDR3 has 10 residues. CDR1 is SQVTM, CDR2 ANQGSEA, per germline.

This clonotype was recorded only once. One base away lies a much larger clone, so this may be a sequencing read error. The chain is built from TRBV5-8 and TRBJ1-3, with D perhaps matching TRBD1 (5 bases). The CDR3 extends over 14 amino acids. Germline V lookup: CDR1 SGHTS, CDR2 YDEGEE. The CDR3 region is CASNLRGIGNTIYF. The CDR3 DNA follows: TGTGCCAGCAACTTGAGGGGAATCGGAAACACCATATATTTT.

This rearrangement joins TRBV6-1 to TRBJ2-7; 7 nucleotides align to TRBD2. The J segment lost 3 bases and the V segment lost 6 bases, leaving 11 bases of the junction unmatched. Germline loops: CDR1 MNHNS, CDR2 SASEGT. This CDR3 contains 15 residues. This CDR3 reads CASSRDGTNSYEQYV. The CDR3 region has the DNA TGTGCCAGCAGCCGGGACGGGACTAACAGCTACGAGCAGTACGTC.

This chain joins TRBV5-1 and TRBJ1-1; possible D gene TRBD1, 6 bases. The CDR3 extends over 15 amino acids. Looked up from germline, CDR1 is SGHRS and CDR2 is YFSETQ. The CDR3 DNA follows: TGCATCAGCAGCGTAAACAGGGTGGCGGATACTGAAGCTTTCTTT. Encoded protein: CISSVNRVADTEAFF.

This clonotype was observed once. A read error is likely, as this CDR3 ends without the conserved phenylalanine or tryptophan. V usage is TRBV12-3 or TRBV12-4 and J usage is TRBJ2-2; perhaps TRBD2 as D (6 bases). The CDR3 is 16 residues long. The V gene lost 5 bases and the J gene lost 8 bases, with 21 bases spanning the gap. For the CDR3, the DNA is TGTGCCAGCAGTCCCACGGCTAACGGGAGATGGGGGGAGCTGTTTTGT. Translated: CASSPTANGRWGELFC.

A note on this clonotype: Lacking the conserved final phenylalanine or tryptophan, this CDR3 likely reflects a read error. The chain combines TRBV5-6 with TRBJ1-6; no clear D. Trimming left V 4 bases short and J 7 bases short, with 15 bases between. Germline V gene sequence: CDR1 SGHDT, CDR2 YYEEEE. The CDR3 consists of 15 residues. In nucleotides, the CDR3 is TGTGCCAGCAGCCCAAGGATTACAGTGAATTCACCCCTCCACCTT. It yields the protein CASSPRITVNSPLHL.